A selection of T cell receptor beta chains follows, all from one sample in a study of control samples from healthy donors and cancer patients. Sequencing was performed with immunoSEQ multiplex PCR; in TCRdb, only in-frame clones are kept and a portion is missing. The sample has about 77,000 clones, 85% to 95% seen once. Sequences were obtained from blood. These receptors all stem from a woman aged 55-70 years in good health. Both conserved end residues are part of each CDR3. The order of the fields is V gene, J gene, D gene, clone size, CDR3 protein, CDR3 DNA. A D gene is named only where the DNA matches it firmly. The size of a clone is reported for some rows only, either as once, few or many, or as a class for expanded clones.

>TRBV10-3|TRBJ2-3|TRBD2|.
CAIKKAGGSTDTQYF
TGTGCCATCAAGAAAGCGGGAGGAAGCACAGATACGCAGTATTTT
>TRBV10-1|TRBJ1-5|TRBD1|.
CASGQGGQPQHF
TGCGCCAGCGGACAGGGGGGTCAGCCCCAGCATTTT
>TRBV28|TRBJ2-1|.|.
CASSNGLSSYNEQFF
TGTGCCAGCTCTAACGGGTTAAGCTCCTACAATGAGCAGTTCTTC
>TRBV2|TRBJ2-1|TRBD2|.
CASRLGLAGGDEQFF
TGTGCCAGCAGATTGGGACTAGCGGGAGGGGACGAGCAGTTCTTC
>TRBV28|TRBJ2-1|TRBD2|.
CASSSPAREDLDEQFF
TGTGCCAGCAGTTCCCCGGCGCGGGAGGATTTGGATGAGCAGTTCTTC
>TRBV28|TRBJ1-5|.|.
CAARGGGRRNQPQHF
TGTGCCGCCAGAGGGGGGGGGAGACGCAATCAGCCCCAGCATTTT
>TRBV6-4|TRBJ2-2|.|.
CASSTRNTGELFF
TGTGCCAGCAGCACACGAAACACCGGGGAGCTGTTTTTT
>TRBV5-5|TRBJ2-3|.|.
CASSPQDSTDTQYF
TGTGCCAGCAGCCCCCAGGACAGCACAGATACGCAGTATTTT
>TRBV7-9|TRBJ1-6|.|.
CASSLAHNSPLHF
TGTGCCAGCAGCTTAGCGCACAATTCACCCCTCCACTTT
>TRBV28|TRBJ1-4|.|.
CASSFFQGEKLFF
TGTGCCAGCAGTTTCTTCCAGGGGGAAAAACTGTTTTTT
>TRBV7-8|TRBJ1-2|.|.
CASSLVGGYGYTF
TGTGCCAGCAGCTTAGTAGGGGGCTATGGCTACACCTTC
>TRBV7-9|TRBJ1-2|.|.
CASSLGQDNGYTF
TGTGCCAGCAGCTTAGGGCAGGATAATGGCTACACCTTC
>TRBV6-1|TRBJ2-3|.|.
CASSASRGASTDTQYF
TGTGCCAGCAGTGCCTCCCGCGGAGCTAGCACAGATACGCAGTATTTT
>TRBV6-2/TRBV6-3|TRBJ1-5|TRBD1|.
CASSSRGGNQPQHF
TGTGCCAGCAGTTCCAGGGGGGGCAATCAGCCCCAGCATTTT
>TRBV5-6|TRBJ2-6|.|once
CASSLESHSGANVLTF
TGTGCCAGCAGCTTGGAATCCCACTCTGGGGCCAACGTCCTGACTTTC
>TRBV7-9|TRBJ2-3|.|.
CASSLGRIGGTDTQYF
TGTGCCAGCAGCTTGGGCAGGATTGGAGGCACAGATACGCAGTATTTT
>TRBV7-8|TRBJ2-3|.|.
CASSLARGGVTDTQYF
TGTGCCAGCAGCTTAGCGCGCGGAGGGGTCACAGATACGCAGTATTTT
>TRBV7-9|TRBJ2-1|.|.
CASSSGFLRPNEQFF
TGTGCCAGCAGCTCAGGGTTCCTTCGTCCGAATGAGCAGTTCTTC
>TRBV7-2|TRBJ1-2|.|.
CASSSYASGRNGYTF
TGTGCCAGCAGCTCCTACGCCTCGGGACGCAATGGCTACACCTTC
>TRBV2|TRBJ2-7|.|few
CASSLYEQYF
TGTGCCAGCAGTCTATACGAGCAGTACTTC
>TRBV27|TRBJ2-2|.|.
CASSLSGRNTGELFF
TGTGCCAGCAGTCTGTCCGGGAGGAACACCGGGGAGCTGTTTTTT
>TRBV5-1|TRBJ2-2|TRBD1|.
CASSNGTGNTGELFF
TGCGCCAGCAGCAATGGGACAGGGAACACCGGGGAGCTGTTTTTT
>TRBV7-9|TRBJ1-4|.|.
CASSPGTKEKLFF
TGTGCCAGCAGCCCGGGAACTAAGGAAAAACTGTTTTTT
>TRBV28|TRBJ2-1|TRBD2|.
CASSPGLAAYNEQFF
TGTGCCAGCAGTCCGGGACTAGCGGCCTACAATGAGCAGTTCTTC
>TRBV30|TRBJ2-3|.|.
CAWGALEGSTQYF
TGTGCCTGGGGGGCCCTGGAGGGGAGTACGCAGTATTTT
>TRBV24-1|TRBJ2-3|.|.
CATSGAWDTQYF
TGTGCCACCAGTGGTGCGTGGGATACGCAGTATTTT